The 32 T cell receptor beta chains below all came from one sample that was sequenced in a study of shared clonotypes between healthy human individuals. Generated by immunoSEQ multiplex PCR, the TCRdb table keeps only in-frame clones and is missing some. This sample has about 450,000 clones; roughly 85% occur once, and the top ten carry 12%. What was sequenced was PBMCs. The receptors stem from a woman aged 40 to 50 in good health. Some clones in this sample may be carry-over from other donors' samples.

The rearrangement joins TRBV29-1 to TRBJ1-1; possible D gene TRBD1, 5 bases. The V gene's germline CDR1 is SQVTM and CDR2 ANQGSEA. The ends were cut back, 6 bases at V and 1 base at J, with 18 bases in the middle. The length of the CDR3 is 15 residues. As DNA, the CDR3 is TGCAGCGTCCCAGGGAGTGAGGCCTGGAACACTGAAGCTTTCTTT. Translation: CSVPGSEAWNTEAFF.

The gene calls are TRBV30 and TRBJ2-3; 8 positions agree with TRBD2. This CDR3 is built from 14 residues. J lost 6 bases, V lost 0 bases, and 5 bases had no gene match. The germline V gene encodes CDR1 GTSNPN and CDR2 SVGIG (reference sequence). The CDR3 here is CAWSVRAGDDTQYF. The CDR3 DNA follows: TGTGCCTGGAGTGTACGAGCGGGAGATGATACGCAGTATTTT.

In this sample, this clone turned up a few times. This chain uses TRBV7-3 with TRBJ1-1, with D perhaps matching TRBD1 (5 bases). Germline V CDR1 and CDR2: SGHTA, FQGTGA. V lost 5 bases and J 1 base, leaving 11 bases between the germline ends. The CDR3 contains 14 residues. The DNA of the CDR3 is TGTGCCAGCAGCCCCACGGGGGGGAACACTGAAGCTTTCTTT. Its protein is CASSPTGGNTEAFF.

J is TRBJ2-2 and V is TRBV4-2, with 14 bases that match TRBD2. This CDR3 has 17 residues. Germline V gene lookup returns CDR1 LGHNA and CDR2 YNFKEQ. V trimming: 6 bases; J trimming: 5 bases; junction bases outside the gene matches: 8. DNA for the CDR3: TGTGCCAGCAGTTTAGGGACTAGCGGGAGCGGGACCGGGGAGCTGTTTTTT. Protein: CASSLGTSGSGTGELFF.

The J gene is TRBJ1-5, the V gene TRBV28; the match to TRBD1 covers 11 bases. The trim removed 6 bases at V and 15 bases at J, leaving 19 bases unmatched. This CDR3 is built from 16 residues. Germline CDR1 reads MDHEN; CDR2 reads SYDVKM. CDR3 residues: CASSAHGQGASSERHF. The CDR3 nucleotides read TGTGCCAGCAGCGCCCACGGACAGGGGGCTTCAAGTGAGCGGCATTTT.

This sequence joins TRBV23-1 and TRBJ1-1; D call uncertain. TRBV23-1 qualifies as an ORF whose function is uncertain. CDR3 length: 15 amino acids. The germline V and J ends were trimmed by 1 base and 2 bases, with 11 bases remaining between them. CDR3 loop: CASSQYFRGNTEAFF. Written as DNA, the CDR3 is TGCGCCAGCAGTCAATACTTCCGGGGTAACACTGAAGCTTTCTTT.

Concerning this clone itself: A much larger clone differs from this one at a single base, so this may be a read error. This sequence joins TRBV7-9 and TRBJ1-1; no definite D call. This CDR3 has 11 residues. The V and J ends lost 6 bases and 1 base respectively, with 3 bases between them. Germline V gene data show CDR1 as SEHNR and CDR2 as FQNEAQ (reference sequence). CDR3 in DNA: TGTGCCAGCAGAGAGAACACTGAAGCTTTCTTT. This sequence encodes CASRENTEAFF.

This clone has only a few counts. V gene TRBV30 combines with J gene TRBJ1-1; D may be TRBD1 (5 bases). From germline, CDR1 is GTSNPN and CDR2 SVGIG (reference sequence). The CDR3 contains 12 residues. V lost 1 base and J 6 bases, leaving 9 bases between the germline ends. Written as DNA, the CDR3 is TGTGCCTGGAGTGCAGGGATACCTGAAGCTTTCTTT. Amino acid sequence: CAWSAGIPEAFF.

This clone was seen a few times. The CDR3 spells CASSIYTSSGANVLTF. The CDR3 DNA is TGTGCCAGCAGCATTTATACGAGCTCTGGGGCCAACGTCCTGACTTTC. This chain links TRBV7-3 with TRBJ2-6, with D uncertain. The ends were cut back, 5 bases at V and 0 bases at J, with 11 bases in the middle. This CDR3 region has 16 residues. Germline V gives CDR1 SGHTA, CDR2 FQGTGA. Filled out from reference TRBV7-3 and TRBJ2-6, the complete variable domain reads GAGVSQTPSNKVTEKGKYVELRCDPISGHTALYWYRQSLGQGPEFLIYFQGTGAADDSGLPNDRFFAVRPEGSVSTLKIQRTERGDSAVYLCASSIYTSSGANVLTFGAGSRLTVL.

CDR3 sequence reads: CASSLDLAGNYEQYF. In nucleotides, the CDR3 is TGTGCCAGCAGCTTGGATCTAGCGGGAAACTACGAGCAGTACTTC. The gene calls are TRBV5-4 and TRBJ2-7; 9 bases line up with TRBD2. The J segment lost 3 bases and the V segment lost 0 bases, leaving 4 bases of the junction unmatched. The germline gives CDR1 SGHNT, CDR2 YYREEE (reference sequence). The CDR3 length is 15 residues.

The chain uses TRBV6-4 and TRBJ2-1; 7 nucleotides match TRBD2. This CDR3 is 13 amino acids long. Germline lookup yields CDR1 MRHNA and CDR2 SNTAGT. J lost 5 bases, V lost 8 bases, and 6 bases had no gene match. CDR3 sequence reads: CASGSGIDNEQFF. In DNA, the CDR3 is TGTGCCAGCGGAAGCGGGATAGACAATGAGCAGTTCTTC.

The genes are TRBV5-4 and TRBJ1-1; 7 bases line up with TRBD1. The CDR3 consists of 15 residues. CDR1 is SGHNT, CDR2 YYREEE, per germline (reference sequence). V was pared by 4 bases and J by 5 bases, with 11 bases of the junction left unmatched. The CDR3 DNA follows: TGTGCCAGCAGCCTTAACACAGGGGTTGGGACTGAAGCTTTCTTT. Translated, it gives CASSLNTGVGTEAFF.

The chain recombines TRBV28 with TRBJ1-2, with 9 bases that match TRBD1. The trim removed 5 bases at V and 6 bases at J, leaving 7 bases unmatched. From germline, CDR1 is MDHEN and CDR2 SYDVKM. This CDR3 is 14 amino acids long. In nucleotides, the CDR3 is TGTGCCAGCAGTCGCCATACAGGGGGCCATGGCTACACCTTC. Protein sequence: CASSRHTGGHGYTF.

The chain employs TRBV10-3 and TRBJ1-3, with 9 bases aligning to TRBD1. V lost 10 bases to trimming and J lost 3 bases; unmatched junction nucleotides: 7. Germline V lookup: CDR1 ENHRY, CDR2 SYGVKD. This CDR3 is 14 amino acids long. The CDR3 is CATSDRGDGNTIYF. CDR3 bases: TGTGCCACCTCGGACAGGGGCGATGGAAACACCATATATTTT.

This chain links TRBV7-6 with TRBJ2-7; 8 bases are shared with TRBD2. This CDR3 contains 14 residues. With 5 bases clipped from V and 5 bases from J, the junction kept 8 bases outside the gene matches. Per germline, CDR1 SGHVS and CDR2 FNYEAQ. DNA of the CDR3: TGTGCCAGCAGCCTGGTGAGCGGGAGCCACGAGCAGTACTTC. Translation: CASSLVSGSHEQYF.

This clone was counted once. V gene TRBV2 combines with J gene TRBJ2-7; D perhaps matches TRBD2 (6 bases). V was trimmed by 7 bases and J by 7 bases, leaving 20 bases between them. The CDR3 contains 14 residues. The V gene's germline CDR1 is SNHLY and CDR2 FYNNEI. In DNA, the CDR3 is TGTGCCAGCAATGTGCTAGCGACCGGGGGAGAGCAGTACTTC. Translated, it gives CASNVLATGGEQYF.

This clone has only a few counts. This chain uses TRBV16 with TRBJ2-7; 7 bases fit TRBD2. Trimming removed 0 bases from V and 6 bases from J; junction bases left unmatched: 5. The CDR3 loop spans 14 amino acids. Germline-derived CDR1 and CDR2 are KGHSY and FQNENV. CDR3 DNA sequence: TGTGCCAGCAGCCAATCAGGGGAGGGGACCGAGCAGTACTTC. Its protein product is CASSQSGEGTEQYF.

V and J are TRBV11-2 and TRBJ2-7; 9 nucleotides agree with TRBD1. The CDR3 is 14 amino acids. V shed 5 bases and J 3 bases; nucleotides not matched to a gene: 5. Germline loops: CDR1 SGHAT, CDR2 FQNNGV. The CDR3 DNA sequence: TGTGCCAGCAGCCACGGGACAGGGTTCTACGAGCAGTACTTC. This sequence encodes CASSHGTGFYEQYF. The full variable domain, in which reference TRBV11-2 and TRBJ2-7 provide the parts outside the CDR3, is EAGVAQSPRYKIIEKRQSVAFWCNPISGHATLYWYQQILGQGPKLLIQFQNNGVVDDSQLPKDRFSAERLKGVDSTLKIQPAKLEDSAVYLCASSHGTGFYEQYFGPGTRLTVT.

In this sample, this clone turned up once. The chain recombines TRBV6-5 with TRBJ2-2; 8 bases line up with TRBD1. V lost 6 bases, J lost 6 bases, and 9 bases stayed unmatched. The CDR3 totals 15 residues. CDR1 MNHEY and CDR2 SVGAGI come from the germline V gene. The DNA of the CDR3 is TGTGCCAGCAGCCCCGGACAGGGAATGTCCGGGGAGCTGTTTTTT. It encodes CASSPGQGMSGELFF.

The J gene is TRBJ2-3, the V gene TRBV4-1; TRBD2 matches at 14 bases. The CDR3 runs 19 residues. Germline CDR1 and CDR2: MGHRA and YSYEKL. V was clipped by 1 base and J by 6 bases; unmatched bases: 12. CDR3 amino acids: CASSQGGRGLAGVWDTQYF. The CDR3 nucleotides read TGCGCCAGCAGCCAAGGGGGTAGGGGACTAGCGGGAGTTTGGGATACGCAGTATTTT.

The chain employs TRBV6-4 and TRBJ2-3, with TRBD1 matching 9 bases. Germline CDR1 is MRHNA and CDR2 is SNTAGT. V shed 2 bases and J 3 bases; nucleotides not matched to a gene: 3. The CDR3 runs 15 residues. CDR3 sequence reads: CASSDGTGQTDTQYF. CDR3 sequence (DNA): TGTGCCAGCAGTGACGGGACAGGGCAAACAGATACGCAGTATTTT.

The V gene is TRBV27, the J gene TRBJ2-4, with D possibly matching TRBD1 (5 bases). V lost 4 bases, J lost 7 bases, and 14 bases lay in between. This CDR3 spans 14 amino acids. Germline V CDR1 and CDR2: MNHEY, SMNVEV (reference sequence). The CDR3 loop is CASSYRQGGNIQYF. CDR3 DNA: TGTGCCAGCAGTTATCGGCAGGGTGGGAACATTCAGTACTTC.

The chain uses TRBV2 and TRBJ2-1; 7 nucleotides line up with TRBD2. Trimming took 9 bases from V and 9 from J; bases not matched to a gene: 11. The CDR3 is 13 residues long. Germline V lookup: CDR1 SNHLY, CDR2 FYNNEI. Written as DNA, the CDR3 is TGTGCCAGGCAGAGGGAGGGGCGAACTGAGCAGTTCTTC. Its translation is CARQREGRTEQFF.

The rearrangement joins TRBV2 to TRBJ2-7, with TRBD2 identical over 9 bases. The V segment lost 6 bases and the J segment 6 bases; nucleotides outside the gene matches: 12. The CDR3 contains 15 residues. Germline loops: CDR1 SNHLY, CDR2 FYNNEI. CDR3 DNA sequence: TGTGCCAGCAGCCCTGGGGCTAGCGGGACGGGCGAGCAGTACTTC. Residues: CASSPGASGTGEQYF.

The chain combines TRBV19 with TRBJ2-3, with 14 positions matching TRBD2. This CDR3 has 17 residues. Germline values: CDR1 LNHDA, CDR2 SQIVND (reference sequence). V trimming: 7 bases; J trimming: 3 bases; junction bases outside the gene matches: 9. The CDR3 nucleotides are TGTGCCAGTACCCCCCGGACTAGCGGGAGGTCTACAGATACGCAGTATTTT. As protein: CASTPRTSGRSTDTQYF.

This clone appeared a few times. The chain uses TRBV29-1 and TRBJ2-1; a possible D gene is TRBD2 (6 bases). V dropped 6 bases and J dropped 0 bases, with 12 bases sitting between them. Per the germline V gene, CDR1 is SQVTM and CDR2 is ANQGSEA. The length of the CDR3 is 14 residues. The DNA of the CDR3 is TGCAGCGTGAGGGAGGCTAGCTCCTACAATGAGCAGTTCTTC. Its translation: CSVREASSYNEQFF.

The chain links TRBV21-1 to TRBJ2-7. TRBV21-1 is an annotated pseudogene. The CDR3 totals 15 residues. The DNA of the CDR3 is TGTGCCAGCAGCAGAGACGGGACGGCGACCTACGAGCAGTACTTC. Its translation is CASSRDGTATYEQYF.

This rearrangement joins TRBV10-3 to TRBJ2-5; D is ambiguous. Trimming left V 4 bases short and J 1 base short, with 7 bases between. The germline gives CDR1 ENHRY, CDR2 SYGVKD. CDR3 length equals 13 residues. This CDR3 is CAISVGSQETQYF. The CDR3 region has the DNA TGTGCCATCAGTGTGGGCAGCCAAGAGACCCAGTACTTC.

In DNA, the CDR3 is TGCGCCAGCAGCCAAGGGTCTAGCGGGAGTGGTGCAGATACGCAGTATTTT. This sequence encodes CASSQGSSGSGADTQYF. The V gene is TRBV4-1, the J gene TRBJ2-3; 10 nucleotides line up with TRBD2. CDR1 is MGHRA and CDR2 is YSYEKL in the germline V gene. CDR3 length equals 17 residues. V shed 1 base, J shed 4 bases, and the junction held 8 bases outside the gene matches.

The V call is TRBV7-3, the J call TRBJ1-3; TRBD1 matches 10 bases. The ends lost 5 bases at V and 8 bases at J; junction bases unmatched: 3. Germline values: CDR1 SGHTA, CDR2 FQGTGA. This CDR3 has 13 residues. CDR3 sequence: CASSLDRGHTIYF. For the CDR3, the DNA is TGTGCCAGCAGCCTCGACAGGGGGCACACCATATATTTT.

The CDR3 DNA follows: TGTGCTAGTGGTTTAGGAGAAAACGAGCAGTACTTC. Translated, it gives CASGLGENEQYF. The rearrangement uses TRBV12-5 and TRBJ2-7; D gene ambiguous. Germline V gene lookup returns CDR1 LGHNT and CDR2 FRNRAP. The V end was cut by 3 bases, the J end by 5 bases, with 8 bases between. This CDR3 is built from 12 residues.

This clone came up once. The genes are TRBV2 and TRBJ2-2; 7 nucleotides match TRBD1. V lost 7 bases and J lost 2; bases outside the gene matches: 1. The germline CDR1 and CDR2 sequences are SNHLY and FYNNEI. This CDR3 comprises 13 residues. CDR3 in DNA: TGTGCCAGCAACAGGGGAAACACCGGGGAGCTGTTTTTT. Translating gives CASNRGNTGELFF.